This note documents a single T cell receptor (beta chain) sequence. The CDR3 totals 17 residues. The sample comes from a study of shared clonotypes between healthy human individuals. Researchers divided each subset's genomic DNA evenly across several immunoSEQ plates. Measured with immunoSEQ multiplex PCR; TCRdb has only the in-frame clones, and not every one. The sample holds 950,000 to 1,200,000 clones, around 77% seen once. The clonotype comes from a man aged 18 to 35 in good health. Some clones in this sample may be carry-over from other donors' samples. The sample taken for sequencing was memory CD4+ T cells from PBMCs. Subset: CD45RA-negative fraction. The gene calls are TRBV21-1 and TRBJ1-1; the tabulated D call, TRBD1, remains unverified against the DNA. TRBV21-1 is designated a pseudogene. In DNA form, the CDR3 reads TGTGCCAGCATTGGGAAGTTGGGACAGGAAGAAGTCACTGAAGCTTTCTTT. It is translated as CASIGKLGQEEVTEAFF.